The sequence of this T cell receptor beta chain was determined in a study of tumor-infiltrating lymphocytes in primary liver carcinoma. Study-level points and caveats: Relative to tumor region pairs, the tumor-adjacent and tumor-blood pairs showed overlap that was lower.

For each extraction, RNA and DNA were obtained together from about 21-30 mg of unsorted bulk tissue. Germline V gene data show CDR1 as SGHAT and CDR2 as FQNNGV. The CDR3 has 15 residues. Total RNA (roughly 530 ng) served as template for TCR beta cDNA synthesis primed by a constant-region primer. Sequencing libraries for TCR beta derived from three nested multiplex PCR rounds that used slightly modified ARM-PCR. Investigators reported that the first two PCR rounds, at around 10 cycles each, used TRBV1-TRBV30 forward primers with a C-beta reverse primer. TCRdb reanalysed the multiplex PCR reads using MiXCR and keeps one entry per CDR3 protein. In the table there are 95,000 to 150,000 distinct CDR3 sequences, around 64% of which are singletons. In regard to this clonotype: Its specificity is unknown. An end of the junction does not agree with germline; a read error may underlie this.

Sequencing was performed on liver tumor tissue from sampling region 3. Described subset: tumor region T3, left-lateral pole. The receptor comes from a woman aged 55-70 years with primary liver carcinoma and hepatitis B virus infection. The J gene is TRBJ2-7, the V gene TRBV11-2, with a possible D match to TRBD1 (6 bases). CDR3 region: CASSPTRGSNGEHYF. The CDR3 nucleotides are TGTGCCAGCAGCCCCACGAGGGGGAGCAATGGCGAGCACTACTTC. Full variable domain (missing parts from reference TRBV11-2 and TRBJ2-7): EAGVAQSPRYKIIEKRQSVAFWCNPISGHATLYWYQQILGQGPKLLIQFQNNGVVDDSQLPKDRFSAERLKGVDSTLKIQPAKLEDSAVYLCASSPTRGSNGEHYFGPGTRLTVT.